This passage covers 17 T cell receptor beta chains from one sample sequenced in a study of CD8 T cells in Susac syndrome. A quantity of roughly 0.5 to 1 ug RNA underwent reverse transcription using random hexamers. One entry per CDR3 protein, called by TCRdb with MiXCR from the immunoSEQ multiplex PCR reads. The table lists under 95,000 distinct CDR3 sequences, about 93% of them singletons, with 0.3% to 0.35% in the top ten. The source material was CD4+ T cells from PBMCs. These receptors were taken from a human donor with Susac syndrome.

This sequence joins TRBV6-5 and TRBJ1-6, with 8 bases lining up with TRBD1. The CDR3 totals 17 residues. The V segment lost 3 bases and the J segment 9 bases; nucleotides outside the gene matches: 13. Per germline, CDR1 MNHEY and CDR2 SVGAGI. The CDR3 DNA is TGTGCCAGCAGTTATTCGGGGGCCGGGACAGGACTTTCACCCCTCCACTTT. It yields the protein CASSYSGAGTGLSPLHF.

The gene calls are TRBV24-1 and TRBJ2-1; D is ambiguous. V lost 0 bases and J lost 0, with 11 bases in between. The CDR3 length is 17 residues. The germline gives CDR1 KGHDR, CDR2 SFDVKD. DNA for the CDR3: TGTGCCACCAGTGATTTGACGGACCCTAGCTCCTACAATGAGCAGTTCTTC. Translating gives CATSDLTDPSSYNEQFF.

This clonotype has a single count. The chain links TRBV3-1 to TRBJ2-7; 9 positions match TRBD2. The length of the CDR3 is 12 residues. In germline, CDR1 is LGHDT, CDR2 YNNKEL (reference sequence). Germline trimming cut 10 bases from V and 4 bases from J; bases unmatched to any gene: 5. Written as DNA, the CDR3 is TGTGCCACGGGTAGCGGGGGTTACGAGCAGTACTTC. The encoded protein is CATGSGGYEQYF.

V usage is TRBV5-4 and J usage is TRBJ2-3; 7 bases align to TRBD1. V shed 0 bases, J shed 4 bases, and the junction held 5 bases outside the gene matches. Germline V gives CDR1 SGHNT, CDR2 YYREEE (reference sequence). This CDR3 comprises 15 residues. DNA of the CDR3: TGTGCCAGCAGCTTGGCTGGCCAGGGGGCAGATACGCAGTATTTT. Its protein product is CASSLAGQGADTQYF.

This sequence joins TRBV7-9 and TRBJ2-5; no clear D. The CDR3 covers 13 residues. Germline V gene sequence: CDR1 SEHNR, CDR2 FQNEAQ (reference sequence). V was trimmed by 3 bases and J by 2 bases, leaving 7 bases between them. CDR3 amino acids: CASSFFFQETQYF. The DNA for the CDR3 is TGTGCCAGCAGCTTCTTTTTTCAAGAGACCCAGTACTTC.

This rearrangement joins TRBV6-5 to TRBJ2-7; D remains ambiguous. This CDR3 region has 15 residues. CDR1 MNHEY and CDR2 SVGAGI come from the germline V gene. V lost 0 bases and J 1 base, leaving 10 bases between the germline ends. The CDR3 DNA is TGTGCCAGCAGTTACTCCGTGGATCCGTCCTACGAGCAGTACTTC. Translation: CASSYSVDPSYEQYF.

J is TRBJ1-2 and V is TRBV7-2; D not resolved. Germline V gives CDR1 SGHTA, CDR2 FQGNSA. V dropped 8 bases and J dropped 4 bases, with 11 bases sitting between them. This CDR3 contains 12 residues. The CDR3 reads CASSPPGYGYTF. DNA for the CDR3: TGTGCCAGCTCCCCACCAGGCTATGGCTACACCTTC.

V and J are TRBV21-1 and TRBJ2-4; the listed D gene, TRBD2, was not tested against the DNA. TRBV21-1 has pseudogene status. The CDR3 sequence is 17 residues long. The CDR3 loop is CASSKERGREAKNIQYF. The CDR3 DNA sequence: TGTGCCAGCAGCAAAGAAAGAGGGAGGGAGGCCAAAAACATTCAGTACTTC.

The chain has TRBV11-2 and TRBJ2-1, with TRBD1 as a possible D gene (5 bases). In germline, CDR1 is SGHAT, CDR2 FQNNGV. The CDR3 extends over 15 amino acids. V lost 5 bases and J lost 4, with 15 bases in between. The CDR3 spells CASSQKGSNYNEQFF. In DNA form, the CDR3 reads TGTGCCAGCAGCCAGAAGGGGTCGAATTACAATGAGCAGTTCTTC.

V gene TRBV20-1 combines with J gene TRBJ1-1, with D uncertain. The CDR3 runs 13 residues. The germline V and J ends were trimmed by 3 bases and 0 bases, with 8 bases remaining between them. Per germline, CDR1 DFQATT and CDR2 SNEGSKA (reference sequence). The CDR3, as DNA: TGCAGTGCTAGGTTCGGGGTGAACACTGAAGCTTTCTTT. It encodes CSARFGVNTEAFF.

J is TRBJ2-3 and V is TRBV7-2; weak D call: TRBD2 (5 bases). The CDR3 extends over 16 amino acids. In germline, CDR1 is SGHTA, CDR2 FQGNSA. V was shortened by 7 bases and J by 2 bases, with 19 bases between the two germline ends. CDR3 DNA sequence: TGTGCCAGCATCAGCACCGGAGGATCCTACACAGATACGCAGTATTTT. It is translated as CASISTGGSYTDTQYF.

The rearrangement joins TRBV11-2 to TRBJ2-3, with a tentative D call TRBD2 (5 bases). The CDR3 runs 14 residues. V lost 3 bases, J lost 6 bases, and 13 bases lay in between. The germline V gene encodes CDR1 SGHAT and CDR2 FQNNGV. CDR3 in amino acids: CASSLRAGPDTQYF. The DNA of the CDR3 is TGTGCCAGCAGCTTGAGGGCTGGGCCCGATACGCAGTATTTT.

This chain connects TRBV28 to TRBJ2-7; D not certain. This CDR3 region has 11 residues. The germline V and J ends were trimmed by 1 base and 5 bases, with 3 bases remaining between them. Germline V gene sequence: CDR1 MDHEN, CDR2 SYDVKM. The CDR3 loop reads CASSLSNEQYF. For the CDR3, the DNA is TGTGCCAGCAGTTTATCGAACGAGCAGTACTTC.

This clonotype was counted between two and nine times. The chain is built from TRBV12-3 or TRBV12-4 and TRBJ2-7; D call uncertain. CDR3 length: 12 residues. V was clipped by 3 bases and J by 4 bases, with 7 bases between them. CDR3 protein: CASSFTDYEQYF. CDR3 DNA: TGTGCCAGCAGTTTCACGGATTACGAGCAGTACTTC.

CDR3 in amino acids: CASSRPRQGAEQPQHF. The CDR3 nucleotides read TGTGCCAGCAGTCGGCCGAGACAGGGGGCAGAACAGCCCCAGCATTTT. The gene calls are TRBV6-2 or TRBV6-3 and TRBJ1-5, with 10 nucleotides matching TRBD1. Trimming took 5 bases from V and 7 from J; bases not matched to a gene: 11. This CDR3 region has 16 residues. Germline V lookup: CDR1 MNHEY, CDR2 SVGEGT.

As DNA, the CDR3 is TGTGCCAGCAGTCCCATCCCGGGGAGGGGCTACACCTTC. Protein sequence: CASSPIPGRGYTF. This rearrangement joins TRBV12-3 or TRBV12-4 to TRBJ1-2; D unresolved. Trimming shortened V by 5 bases and J by 8 bases, and 15 bases separated the two germline ends. The CDR3 covers 13 residues.

The table lists this clonotype with a count of one. This chain links TRBV9 with TRBJ2-5, with TRBD1 as a possible D gene (6 bases). V was clipped by 1 base and J by 1 base, with 11 bases between them. The CDR3 has 15 amino acids. CDR1 is SGDLS, CDR2 YYNGEE, per germline. The CDR3 here is CASSVNQGRQETQYF. CDR3 coding DNA: TGTGCCAGCAGCGTAAATCAGGGGCGCCAAGAGACCCAGTACTTC.